Following are 9 T cell receptor beta chains from one sample sequenced in a study of OX40 agonist ivuxolimab in advanced cancers. Data came from immunoSEQ multiplex PCR; TCRdb stores just in-frame clones and leaves some out. The repertoire has 77,000 or so clones, around 87% of them found once; the top ten carry around 0.54%. The sequencing here drew on CD4+ or CD8+ T cells sorted from blood, taken in a trial of the OX40 agonist ivuxolimab. These receptor sequences come from an adult with an advanced solid tumor such as melanoma, head and neck, liver or kidney cancer.

The chain is built from TRBV11-2 and TRBJ1-1; the D gene is possibly TRBD1 (5 bases). CDR1 is SGHAT and CDR2 is FQNNGV in the germline V gene. Trimming took 5 bases from V and 2 from J, leaving 15 bases between them. This CDR3 region has 15 residues. The CDR3 DNA follows: TGTGCCAGCAGCCCAGACATCGGGGGAAACACTGAAGCTTTCTTT. This sequence encodes CASSPDIGGNTEAFF.

The rearrangement uses TRBV5-6 and TRBJ2-1; 9 nucleotides line up with TRBD1. Germline V gives CDR1 SGHDT, CDR2 YYEEEE. After removal of 0 bases from V and 12 bases from J, the junction contained 13 bases not matched to a gene. There are 16 residues in the CDR3. The CDR3 region is CASSLAGQGWRGVQFF. The CDR3 DNA is TGTGCCAGCAGCTTGGCGGGACAGGGTTGGCGCGGGGTGCAGTTCTTC.

In the case of this clone: Other DNA variants within this sample encode the same CDR3. This chain uses TRBV28 with TRBJ1-2; tentative D call: TRBD1 (6 bases). In germline, CDR1 is MDHEN, CDR2 SYDVKM. The CDR3 is 14 amino acids. V was clipped by 3 bases and J by 4 bases, with 12 bases between them. In nucleotides, the CDR3 is TGTGCCAGCAGTTTGGGGGGGCAGGGCTATGGCTACACCTTC. Translation: CASSLGGQGYGYTF.

This chain connects TRBV7-2 to TRBJ2-3, with no clear D. The CDR3 is 12 residues long. With 8 bases removed from V and 3 bases from J, the gap between germline ends came to 9 bases. Germline V gene data show CDR1 as SGHTA and CDR2 as FQGNSA. The CDR3 DNA reads as TGTGCCAGCGAATTAGAAACAGATACGCAGTATTTT. Its protein product is CASELETDTQYF.

This clone has a single count. V usage is TRBV5-6 and J usage is TRBJ1-2; no definite D call. The V gene's germline CDR1 is SGHDT and CDR2 YYEEEE. The V gene lost 4 bases and the J gene lost 7 bases, with 14 bases spanning the gap. The CDR3 totals 13 residues. CDR3 sequence reads: CASSAGGGRGYTF. The CDR3 DNA is TGTGCCAGCAGCGCAGGAGGAGGTCGTGGCTACACCTTC.

The J gene is TRBJ2-7, the V gene TRBV4-3, with D uncertain. There are 15 residues in the CDR3. Per the germline V gene, CDR1 is LGHNA and CDR2 is YSLEER. V lost 1 base to trimming and J lost 2 bases, with 12 bases between them. CDR3 coding DNA: TGCGCCAGCAGCCAAGCCCAGACTGCCACCTACGAGCAGTACTTC. Amino acid sequence: CASSQAQTATYEQYF.

The chain uses TRBV30 and TRBJ2-3; D is unclear. The V gene's germline CDR1 is GTSNPN and CDR2 SVGIG (reference sequence). The CDR3 is 12 residues long. Trimming removed 4 bases from V and 0 bases from J, with 5 bases in between. CDR3 sequence: CAWTFSTDTQYF. In DNA form, the CDR3 reads TGTGCCTGGACCTTTAGCACAGATACGCAGTATTTT.

This clone was observed a handful of times. The rearrangement links TRBV7-9 to TRBJ2-7, with 8 bases fitting TRBD1. Germline trimming cut 5 bases from V and 5 bases from J; bases unmatched to any gene: 8. This CDR3 spans 14 amino acids. Germline CDR1 SEHNR, CDR2 FQNEAQ (reference sequence). As DNA, the CDR3 is TGTGCCAGCAGCCCCTTGGACAGGGCCCACGAGCAGTACTTC. Protein sequence: CASSPLDRAHEQYF.

Regarding this clone: The same CDR3 is also encoded by other DNA sequences in this sample. The J gene is TRBJ1-1, the V gene TRBV6-5, with TRBD1 as a possible D gene (5 bases). Germline CDR1 MNHEY, CDR2 SVGAGI. Trimming cost V 5 bases and J 3 bases, with 10 bases left between them. The CDR3 has 13 amino acids. The CDR3 sequence is CASSRPGDTEAFF. CDR3 DNA: TGTGCCAGCAGTCGACCGGGGGACACTGAAGCTTTCTTT.